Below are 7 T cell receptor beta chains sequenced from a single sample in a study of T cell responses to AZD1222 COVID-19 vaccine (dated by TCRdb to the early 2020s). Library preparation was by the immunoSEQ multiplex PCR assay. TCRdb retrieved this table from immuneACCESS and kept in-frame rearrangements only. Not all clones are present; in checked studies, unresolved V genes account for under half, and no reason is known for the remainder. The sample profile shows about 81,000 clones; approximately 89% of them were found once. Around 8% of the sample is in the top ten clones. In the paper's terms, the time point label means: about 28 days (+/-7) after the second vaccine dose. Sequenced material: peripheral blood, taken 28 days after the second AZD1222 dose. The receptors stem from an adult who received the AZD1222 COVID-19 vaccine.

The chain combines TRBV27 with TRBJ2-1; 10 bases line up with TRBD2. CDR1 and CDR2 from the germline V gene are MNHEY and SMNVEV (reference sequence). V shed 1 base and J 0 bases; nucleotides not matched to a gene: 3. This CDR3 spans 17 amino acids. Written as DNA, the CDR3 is TGTGCCAGCAGTTTATTTACTAGCGGGGTCTCCTACAATGAGCAGTTCTTC. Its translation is CASSLFTSGVSYNEQFF.

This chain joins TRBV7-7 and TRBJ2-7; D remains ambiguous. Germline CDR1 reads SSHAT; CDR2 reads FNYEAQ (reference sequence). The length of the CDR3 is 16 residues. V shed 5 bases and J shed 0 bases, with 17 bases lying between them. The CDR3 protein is CASSPKEPNSSYEQYF. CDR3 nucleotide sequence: TGTGCCAGCAGCCCCAAGGAACCAAACAGCTCCTACGAGCAGTACTTC.

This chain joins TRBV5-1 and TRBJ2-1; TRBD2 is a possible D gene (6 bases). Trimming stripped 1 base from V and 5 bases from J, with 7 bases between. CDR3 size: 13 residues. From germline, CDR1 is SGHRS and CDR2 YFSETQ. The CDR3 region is CASSLTGDNEQFF. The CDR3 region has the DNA TGCGCCAGCAGCTTGACGGGAGACAATGAGCAGTTCTTC. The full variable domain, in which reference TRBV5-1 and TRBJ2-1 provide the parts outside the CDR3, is KAGVTQTPRYLIKTRGQQVTLSCSPISGHRSVSWYQQTPGQGLQFLFEYFSETQRNKGNFPGRFSGRQFSNSRSEMNVSTLELGDSALYLCASSLTGDNEQFFGPGTRLTVL.

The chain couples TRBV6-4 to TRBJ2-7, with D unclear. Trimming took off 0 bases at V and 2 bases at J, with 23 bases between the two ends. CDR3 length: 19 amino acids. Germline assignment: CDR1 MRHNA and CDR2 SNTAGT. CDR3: CASSDSKGGGFLMAYEQYF. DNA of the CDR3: TGTGCCAGCAGTGACTCGAAGGGTGGTGGATTTCTTATGGCCTACGAGCAGTACTTC.

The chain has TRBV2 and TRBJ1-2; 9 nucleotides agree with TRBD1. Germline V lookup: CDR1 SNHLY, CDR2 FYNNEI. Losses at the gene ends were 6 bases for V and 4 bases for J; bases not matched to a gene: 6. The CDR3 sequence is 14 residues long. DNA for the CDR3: TGTGCCAGCAGACGCGCGGGACAGGGCTATGGCTACACCTTC. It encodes CASRRAGQGYGYTF.

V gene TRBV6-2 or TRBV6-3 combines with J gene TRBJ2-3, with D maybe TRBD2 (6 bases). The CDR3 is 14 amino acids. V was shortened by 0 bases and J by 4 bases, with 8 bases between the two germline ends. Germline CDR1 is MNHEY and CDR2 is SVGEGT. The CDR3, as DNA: TGTGCCAGCAGTTACTCCCGGGAGTCAGATACGCAGTATTTT. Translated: CASSYSRESDTQYF.

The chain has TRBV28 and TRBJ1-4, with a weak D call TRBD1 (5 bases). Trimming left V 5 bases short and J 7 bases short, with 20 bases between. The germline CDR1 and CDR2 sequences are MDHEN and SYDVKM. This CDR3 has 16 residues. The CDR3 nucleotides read TGTGCCAGCAGTCCCGGGGCAGGCCGGAAAGGTGAAAAACTGTTTTTT. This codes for CASSPGAGRKGEKLFF.